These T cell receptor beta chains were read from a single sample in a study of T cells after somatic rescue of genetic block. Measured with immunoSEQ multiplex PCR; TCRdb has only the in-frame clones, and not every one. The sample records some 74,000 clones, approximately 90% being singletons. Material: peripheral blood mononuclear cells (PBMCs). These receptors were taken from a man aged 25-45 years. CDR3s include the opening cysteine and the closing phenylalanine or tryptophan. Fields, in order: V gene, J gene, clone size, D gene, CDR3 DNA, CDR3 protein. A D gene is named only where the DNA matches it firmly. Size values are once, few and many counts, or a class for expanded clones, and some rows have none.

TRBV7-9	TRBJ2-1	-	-	TGTGCCAGCAGCTTGGGGGTCGAGCAGTTCTTC	CASSLGVEQFF
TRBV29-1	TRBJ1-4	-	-	TGCAGCGTTGAAGATGGGTCCAATGAAAAACTGTTTTTT	CSVEDGSNEKLFF
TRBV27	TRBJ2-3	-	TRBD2	TGTGCCAGCAGAGCCCGTGCGGGAGGGACAGATACGCAGTATTTT	CASRARAGGTDTQYF
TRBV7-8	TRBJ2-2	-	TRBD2	TGTGCCAGCAGCTTAGCAGCGGGAGGCACCTTCACCGGGGAGCTGTTTTTT	CASSLAAGGTFTGELFF
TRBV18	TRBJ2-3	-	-	TGTGCCAGCTCACCAGTCAGCGACACAGATACGCAGTATTTT	CASSPVSDTDTQYF
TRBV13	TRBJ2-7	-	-	TGTGCCAGCAGCTTGGCCCAGACCTACGAGCAGTACTTC	CASSLAQTYEQYF
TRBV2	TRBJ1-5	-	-	TGTGCCAGCAGTGACACAGCTTATAGCAATCAGCCCCAGCATTTT	CASSDTAYSNQPQHF
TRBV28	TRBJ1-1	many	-	TGTGCCAGCAGTTTAACAGGGAACACTGAAGCTTTCTTT	CASSLTGNTEAFF
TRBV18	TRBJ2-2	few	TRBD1	TGTGCCAGCTCAGCCGGGACAGGGGGAATCGGGGAGCTGTTTTTT	CASSAGTGGIGELFF
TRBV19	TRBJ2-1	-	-	TGTGCCAGTACCCGGAGGCCCTCCTACAATGAGCAGTTCTTC	CASTRRPSYNEQFF
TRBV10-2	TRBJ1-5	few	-	TGCGCCAGCGTCCGGGACACTTATAGCAATCAGCCCCAGCATTTT	CASVRDTYSNQPQHF
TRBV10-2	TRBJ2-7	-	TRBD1	TGCGCCAGCAGTGAAGCTCGGGACAGGGCGGCCTACGAGCAGTACTTC	CASSEARDRAAYEQYF
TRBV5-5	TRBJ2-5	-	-	TGTGCCAGCAGCCGTCCTTGGGAGACCCAGTACTTC	CASSRPWETQYF
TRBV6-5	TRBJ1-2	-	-	TGTGCCAGCAGTTACGGGGAAGGGGCCGGACAGGGCTACACCTTC	CASSYGEGAGQGYTF
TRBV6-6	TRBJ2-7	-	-	TGTGCCAGCACCGAATCGAACTACGAGCAGTACTTC	CASTESNYEQYF
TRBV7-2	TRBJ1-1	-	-	TGTGCCAGCAGCTTAGAGGTGAACACTGAAGCTTTCTTT	CASSLEVNTEAFF
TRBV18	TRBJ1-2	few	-	TGTGCCAGCTCACCGGACAGCGCTAACTATGGCTACACCTTC	CASSPDSANYGYTF
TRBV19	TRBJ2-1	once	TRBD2	TGTGCCAGTAGTATCCTAGCGGGAGGCCTCCTTTACAATGAGCAGTTCTTC	CASSILAGGLLYNEQFF
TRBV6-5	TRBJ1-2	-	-	TGTGCCAGCAGGCAACAGGCGGACTATGGCTACACCTTC	CASRQQADYGYTF
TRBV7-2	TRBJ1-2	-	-	TGTGCCAGCAGCTTAGCGCGGGGCACGGGGGGAACTGATGGCTACACCTTC	CASSLARGTGGTDGYTF
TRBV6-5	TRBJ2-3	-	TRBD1	TGTGCCAGCAGTTTTGACAGGGCCAAGTCGGATACGCAGTATTTT	CASSFDRAKSDTQYF
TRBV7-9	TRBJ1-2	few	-	TGTGCCAGCAGCTTAATAACCGCAACTAACTATGGCTACACCTTC	CASSLITATNYGYTF
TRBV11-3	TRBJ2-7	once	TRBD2	TGTGCCAGCAGCTTAGTGGGGGTAGCGGGAGCCGAGCAGTACTTC	CASSLVGVAGAEQYF
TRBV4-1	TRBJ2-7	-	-	TGCGCCAGCAGCCAAGTTCCAAGGAGCCACGAGCAGTACTTC	CASSQVPRSHEQYF
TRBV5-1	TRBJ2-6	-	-	TGCGCCAGCAGCTTTGAAGTGGGTTCTGGGGCCAACGTCCTGACTTTC	CASSFEVGSGANVLTF
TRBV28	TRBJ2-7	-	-	TGTGCCAGCACCCGGGACTGGGAGCAGTACTTC	CASTRDWEQYF
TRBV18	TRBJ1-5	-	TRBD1	TGTGCCAGCTCACCGGGACAGGGATTTCAGCCCCAGCATTTT	CASSPGQGFQPQHF
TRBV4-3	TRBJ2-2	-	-	TGCGCCAGCAGCCAAGGGCGCGGGCGGAACACCGGGGAGCTGTTTTTT	CASSQGRGRNTGELFF
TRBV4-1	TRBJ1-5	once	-	TGCGCCAGCAGCCAAGGGACCCGGGGGGGCAGCAATCAGCCCCAGCATTTT	CASSQGTRGGSNQPQHF
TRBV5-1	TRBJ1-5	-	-	TGCGCCAGCAGCAGGGACGGAAATCAGCCCCAGCATTTT	CASSRDGNQPQHF
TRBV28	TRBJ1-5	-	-	TGTGCCAGCAGTTTAGTGTATCAGCCCCAGCATTTT	CASSLVYQPQHF
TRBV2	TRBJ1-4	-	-	TGTGCCACCTCCTCAGGATGGGCTTCTGAAAAACTGTTTTTT	CATSSGWASEKLFF
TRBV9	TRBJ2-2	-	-	TGTGCCAGCAGCGTCCAGCCTGGGCGGAACACCGGGGAGCTGTTTTTT	CASSVQPGRNTGELFF
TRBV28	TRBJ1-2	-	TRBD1	TGTGCCAGCAGTTTATACCCCGACAGGGAAAACCGCTACACCTTC	CASSLYPDRENRYTF
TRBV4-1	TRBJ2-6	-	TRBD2	TGCGCCAGCAGCCGGGGACTAGCGGGAGTGAGACCTGGGGCCAACGTCCTGACTTTC	CASSRGLAGVRPGANVLTF
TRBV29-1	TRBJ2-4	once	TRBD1	TGCAGCGCCCTGGACAGGGAAAAAAACATTCAGTACTTC	CSALDREKNIQYF
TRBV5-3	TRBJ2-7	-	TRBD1	TGTGCCAGAAGTGCTCGGGGACAGACAGTCTCCTACGAGCAGTACTTC	CARSARGQTVSYEQYF
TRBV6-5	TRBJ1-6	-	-	TGTGCCAGCGTGCGGACGGTAAATTCACCCCTCCACTTT	CASVRTVNSPLHF
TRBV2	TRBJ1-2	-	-	TGTGCCAGCATGAAGGGAAACTATGGCTACACCTTC	CASMKGNYGYTF